This T cell receptor beta chain was sequenced in a study of T-cell reconstitution after alpha-beta-depleted transplantation in children. V trimming: 5 bases; J trimming: 4 bases; junction bases outside the gene matches: 3. The germline V gene has CDR1 MNHNS and CDR2 SASEGT. The CDR3 is 15 amino acids. This clonotype has just a few counts. Unique molecular identifiers tagged the TCRbeta library. TCRdb reprocessed the PCR reads with MiXCR, giving one entry per CDR3 protein. The sample yields hundreds of thousands of distinct CDR3 sequences, 32% seen once. This TCR was sampled from a human donor who donated a stem cell graft to a child with aplastic anemia. The chain is built from TRBV6-1 and TRBJ2-1, with 12 bases aligning to TRBD2. Sample: PBMCs from the stem cell graft donor, taken from the stem cell graft. CDR3 DNA: TGTGCCAGCAGTCCTAGCGGGAGGGGGTACAATGAGCAGTTCTTC. Residues: CASSPSGRGYNEQFF.